This record covers a single T cell receptor beta chain. The data originate from a study of blood T cells in healthy people across ages. This CDR3 comprises 20 residues. The germline V and J ends were trimmed by 4 bases and 0 bases, with 25 bases remaining between them. Germline V lookup: CDR1 LGHNA, CDR2 YNFKEQ. Next came a second PCR, run for roughly 6 to 11 cycles, which used a sample-barcoded 5' primer along with a J-beta primer mix. TCRdb re-analysed the 5' RACE reads in MiXCR, keeping a single row per CDR3 protein. The sample shows more than 500,000 distinct CDR3 sequences, roughly a quarter of them seen only once.

This clonotype originated in a woman aged 70 to 79 in good health. This chain connects TRBV4-2 to TRBJ2-4, with D maybe TRBD1 (6 bases). Sequenced: blood. The CDR3 spells CASSPEIMTGGGAAKNIQYF. The CDR3, as DNA: TGTGCCAGCAGCCCAGAGATAATGACTGGTGGGGGCGCAGCCAAAAACATTCAGTACTTC.